This is a list of T cell receptor beta chains from one sample in a study of neurological immune-mediated disorders. TCRdb reprocessed the 5' RACE reads via MiXCR and lists one record per CDR3 protein. Of tens of thousands of distinct CDR3 sequences detected, about 4% appear once; the ten largest clones hold about 3.1%. The sample was PBMCs. The origin of the receptors is a man between 45 and 60 years old with multiple sclerosis. Both conserved end residues are part of each CDR3. Fields, in order: J gene, clone size, D gene, CDR3 length, V gene, CDR3 DNA, CDR3 protein. The D gene is left open where the match is weak. The size field is filled for only some rows; it gives once, few, many or a size class.

J gene: TRBJ2-5; clone size: many; D gene: -; CDR3 length: 14; V gene: TRBV10-3; CDR3 DNA: TGTGCCATCGCCCCGGGCGGGGCGCAAGTGACCCAGTACTTC; CDR3 protein: CAIAPGGAQVTQYF
J gene: TRBJ1-1; clone size: many; D gene: -; CDR3 length: 15; V gene: TRBV5-1; CDR3 DNA: TGCGCCAGCAGCTTGGATGGTTCGAGAACGACTGAAGCTTTCTTT; CDR3 protein: CASSLDGSRTTEAFF
J gene: TRBJ1-2; clone size: many; D gene: -; CDR3 length: 16; V gene: TRBV5-1; CDR3 DNA: TGCGCCAGCAGCTTGGTAGATCCGAGGCGTGGTGAGGGCTACACCTTC; CDR3 protein: CASSLVDPRRGEGYTF
J gene: TRBJ2-3; clone size: few; D gene: TRBD2; CDR3 length: 16; V gene: TRBV5-1; CDR3 DNA: TGCGCCAGCAGCTCTGGACTAGCGGGAGGTCAAGATACGCAGTATTTT; CDR3 protein: CASSSGLAGGQDTQYF
J gene: TRBJ2-7; clone size: many; D gene: -; CDR3 length: 14; V gene: TRBV20-1; CDR3 DNA: TGCAGTGCTAGAGATGTGGATTCGGCCCCTTGGCAGTACTTC; CDR3 protein: CSARDVDSAPWQYF
J gene: TRBJ2-3; clone size: few; D gene: -; CDR3 length: 17; V gene: TRBV7-3; CDR3 DNA: TGTGCCAGCAGCTTAACGTTCAGGGTTAGCTCCCCAGATACGCAGTATTTT; CDR3 protein: CASSLTFRVSSPDTQYF
J gene: TRBJ2-1; clone size: many; D gene: -; CDR3 length: 17; V gene: TRBV5-1; CDR3 DNA: TGCGCCAGCAGCTTGGCCCGTGTAGGGATGTCCTACAATGAGCAGTTCTTC; CDR3 protein: CASSLARVGMSYNEQFF
J gene: TRBJ1-5; clone size: many; D gene: -; CDR3 length: 15; V gene: TRBV6-5; CDR3 DNA: TGTGCCAGCAGGCAAACTTCCCGGGGGTCTCAGCCCCAGAATTTT; CDR3 protein: CASRQTSRGSQPQNF
J gene: TRBJ2-5; clone size: -; D gene: -; CDR3 length: 16; V gene: TRBV7-2; CDR3 DNA: TGTGCCAGCAGCTTAGAGGACGAGGGAACCACAAGGACCCAGTACTTC; CDR3 protein: CASSLEDEGTTRTQYF
J gene: TRBJ2-3; clone size: few; D gene: -; CDR3 length: 15; V gene: TRBV4-1; CDR3 DNA: TGCGCCAGCAGCCAGACGGCACTAGAGGTAGATACGCAGTATTTT; CDR3 protein: CASSQTALEVDTQYF
J gene: TRBJ2-2; clone size: few; D gene: TRBD1; CDR3 length: 18; V gene: TRBV9; CDR3 DNA: TGTGCCAGCAGCCCCTACCCCCCGCGACAGGGGAGGACCGGGGAGCTGTTTTTT; CDR3 protein: CASSPYPPRQGRTGELFF
J gene: TRBJ1-5; clone size: many; D gene: -; CDR3 length: 15; V gene: TRBV20-1; CDR3 DNA: TGCAGTGCTAGAGACAGGGTAGGGAGCAATCAGCCCCAGCATTTT; CDR3 protein: CSARDRVGSNQPQHF
J gene: TRBJ1-4; clone size: many; D gene: -; CDR3 length: 13; V gene: TRBV29-1; CDR3 DNA: TGCAGCGCCTCAACTCCCACAAATGAAAAACTGTTTTTT; CDR3 protein: CSASTPTNEKLFF
J gene: TRBJ2-1; clone size: many; D gene: -; CDR3 length: 12; V gene: TRBV3-1; CDR3 DNA: TGTGCCAGCAGCCAGGACATTTATAAGCAGTTCTTC; CDR3 protein: CASSQDIYKQFF
J gene: TRBJ1-1; clone size: many; D gene: -; CDR3 length: 12; V gene: TRBV25-1; CDR3 DNA: TGTGCCAGCAGTGATAGGAACACTGAAGCTTTCTTT; CDR3 protein: CASSDRNTEAFF
J gene: TRBJ1-4; clone size: -; D gene: -; CDR3 length: 13; V gene: TRBV29-1; CDR3 DNA: TGCAGCGCTTTAGGGGAAGATAATGAAAAACTGTTTTTT; CDR3 protein: CSALGEDNEKLFF
J gene: TRBJ2-5; clone size: many; D gene: -; CDR3 length: 13; V gene: TRBV20-1; CDR3 DNA: TGCAGTGCTGGGAAAACGGACCAAGAGACCCAGTACTTC; CDR3 protein: CSAGKTDQETQYF
J gene: TRBJ1-6; clone size: few; D gene: -; CDR3 length: 13; V gene: TRBV18; CDR3 DNA: TGTGCCAGCTCACCGATGGATAATTCACCCCTCCACTTT; CDR3 protein: CASSPMDNSPLHF
J gene: TRBJ1-5; clone size: -; D gene: TRBD1; CDR3 length: 13; V gene: TRBV20-1; CDR3 DNA: TGCAGTGCTACAGGGGGCGGTAATCAGCCCCAGAATTTT; CDR3 protein: CSATGGGNQPQNF
J gene: TRBJ2-7; clone size: many; D gene: TRBD1; CDR3 length: 14; V gene: TRBV7-8; CDR3 DNA: TGTGCCAGCAGCCTAACCGGGACAGCCTACGAGCAGTACTTC; CDR3 protein: CASSLTGTAYEQYF
J gene: TRBJ2-5; clone size: many; D gene: TRBD1; CDR3 length: 14; V gene: TRBV20-1; CDR3 DNA: TGCAGTGCGACCCGACAGGGGGCGTGGGAGACCCAGTACTTC; CDR3 protein: CSATRQGAWETQYF
J gene: TRBJ1-4; clone size: many; D gene: -; CDR3 length: 12; V gene: TRBV7-2; CDR3 DNA: TGTGCCAGCAGCTTAGACCGCTCAAAACTGTTTTTT; CDR3 protein: CASSLDRSKLFF
J gene: TRBJ2-2; clone size: many; D gene: -; CDR3 length: 18; V gene: TRBV4-2; CDR3 DNA: TGTGCCAGCAGCCAAGAGTCAGGCCGAGCCGCGAACACCGGGGAGCTGTTTTTT; CDR3 protein: CASSQESGRAANTGELFF
J gene: TRBJ2-5; clone size: medium-sized; D gene: -; CDR3 length: 15; V gene: TRBV4-1; CDR3 DNA: TGCGCCAGCAGCTACGACCGGGACGCTCAAGAGACCCAGTACTTC; CDR3 protein: CASSYDRDAQETQYF
J gene: TRBJ1-2; clone size: many; D gene: -; CDR3 length: 13; V gene: TRBV12-3/TRBV12-4; CDR3 DNA: TGTGCCAGCACCCACGGCCAGGGCAATGGCTACACCTTC; CDR3 protein: CASTHGQGNGYTF
J gene: TRBJ1-3; clone size: -; D gene: -; CDR3 length: 15; V gene: TRBV20-1; CDR3 DNA: TGCAGTGCTAGAGATACAGTAAGCCTCAGGAACACCATATATTTT; CDR3 protein: CSARDTVSLRNTIYF
J gene: TRBJ2-1; clone size: -; D gene: TRBD2; CDR3 length: 16; V gene: TRBV3-1; CDR3 DNA: TGTGCCAGCAGCCAACGCACTAGCGGGGGGGCCCATGAGCAGTTCTTC; CDR3 protein: CASSQRTSGGAHEQFF
J gene: TRBJ1-1; clone size: -; D gene: -; CDR3 length: 12; V gene: TRBV29-1; CDR3 DNA: TGCAGCGTTGAGGACCGGAACACTGAAGCTTTCTTT; CDR3 protein: CSVEDRNTEAFF
J gene: TRBJ2-7; clone size: many; D gene: TRBD1; CDR3 length: 16; V gene: TRBV5-6; CDR3 DNA: TGTGCCAGCAGCCTCCCCGGACAGGGGAGCTCCTACGAGCAGTACTTC; CDR3 protein: CASSLPGQGSSYEQYF
J gene: TRBJ2-7; clone size: many; D gene: TRBD2; CDR3 length: 14; V gene: TRBV20-1; CDR3 DNA: TGCAGTGCGGAACCTAGCGGGAGAACCTACGAGCAGTACTTC; CDR3 protein: CSAEPSGRTYEQYF
J gene: TRBJ2-1; clone size: -; D gene: -; CDR3 length: 14; V gene: TRBV21-1; CDR3 DNA: TGTGCCAGCAGCAAAGGGGGACAGAGCAATGAGCAGTTCTTC; CDR3 protein: CASSKGGQSNEQFF
J gene: TRBJ2-7; clone size: many; D gene: -; CDR3 length: 13; V gene: TRBV15; CDR3 DNA: TGTGCCACCCAGCGTCCACTAACCTACGAGCAGTACTTC; CDR3 protein: CATQRPLTYEQYF
J gene: TRBJ2-5; clone size: many; D gene: TRBD1; CDR3 length: 16; V gene: TRBV6-1; CDR3 DNA: TGTGCCAGCAGTGAACGTTCCGGGACAGGGATAGAGACCCAGTACTTC; CDR3 protein: CASSERSGTGIETQYF
J gene: TRBJ2-7; clone size: -; D gene: -; CDR3 length: 14; V gene: TRBV7-8; CDR3 DNA: TGTGCCAGCAGCGCCATTACCGGGGGATTCGAGCAGTACTTC; CDR3 protein: CASSAITGGFEQYF
J gene: TRBJ2-1; clone size: many; D gene: -; CDR3 length: 14; V gene: TRBV24-1; CDR3 DNA: TGTGCCACCAGTGGGTGGACTGAGAACAATGAGCAGTTCTTC; CDR3 protein: CATSGWTENNEQFF
J gene: TRBJ2-1; clone size: many; D gene: TRBD1; CDR3 length: 16; V gene: TRBV5-8; CDR3 DNA: TGTGCCAGCAGCTTTGGACAGGGGCGATTTCGGGATGAGCAGTTCTTC; CDR3 protein: CASSFGQGRFRDEQFF
J gene: TRBJ1-5; clone size: many; D gene: -; CDR3 length: 14; V gene: TRBV18; CDR3 DNA: TGTGCCAGCTCACCCTCCGGGGGCAATCAGCCCCAGCATTTT; CDR3 protein: CASSPSGGNQPQHF
J gene: TRBJ2-3; clone size: many; D gene: -; CDR3 length: 14; V gene: TRBV5-1; CDR3 DNA: TGCGCCAGCAGCTTGGACCCAGGTTATCCTACGCAGTATTTT; CDR3 protein: CASSLDPGYPTQYF
J gene: TRBJ1-5; clone size: many; D gene: -; CDR3 length: 14; V gene: TRBV27; CDR3 DNA: TGTGCCAGCAGGGGTACAGGGTTGAATCAGCCCCAGCATTTT; CDR3 protein: CASRGTGLNQPQHF
J gene: TRBJ2-2; clone size: many; D gene: -; CDR3 length: 12; V gene: TRBV7-9; CDR3 DNA: TGTGCCAGCAGGGCGGCGGACGGGGAGCTGTTTTTT; CDR3 protein: CASRAADGELFF
J gene: TRBJ1-5; clone size: many; D gene: TRBD1; CDR3 length: 15; V gene: TRBV6-6; CDR3 DNA: TGTGCCAGCAGCCCGGGACAGGGAAATAATCAGCCCCAGCATTTT; CDR3 protein: CASSPGQGNNQPQHF
J gene: TRBJ1-1; clone size: many; D gene: TRBD1; CDR3 length: 14; V gene: TRBV19; CDR3 DNA: TGTGCCAGTAGTATGACAGGGGTTGGGACTGAAGCTTTCTTT; CDR3 protein: CASSMTGVGTEAFF
J gene: TRBJ1-2; clone size: many; D gene: TRBD1; CDR3 length: 16; V gene: TRBV20-1; CDR3 DNA: TGCAGTGCTAGAGTCCCCCCCGGGACAGGGTCCTATGGCTACACCTTC; CDR3 protein: CSARVPPGTGSYGYTF
J gene: TRBJ2-7; clone size: many; D gene: -; CDR3 length: 11; V gene: TRBV5-1; CDR3 DNA: TGCGCCAGCAGCGACAGCTACGAGCAGTACTTC; CDR3 protein: CASSDSYEQYF
J gene: TRBJ2-1; clone size: many; D gene: TRBD1; CDR3 length: 16; V gene: TRBV5-1; CDR3 DNA: TGCGCCAGCAGCTTGGAAGGGACAGGGGGTTTGAATGAGCAGTTCTTC; CDR3 protein: CASSLEGTGGLNEQFF
J gene: TRBJ1-1; clone size: many; D gene: -; CDR3 length: 16; V gene: TRBV5-5; CDR3 DNA: TGTGCCAGCAGTAGTGCCGTGGGCGGGGGGGACACTGAAGCTTTCTTT; CDR3 protein: CASSSAVGGGDTEAFF
J gene: TRBJ2-1; clone size: many; D gene: -; CDR3 length: 14; V gene: TRBV20-1; CDR3 DNA: TGCAGTGCTAGAGCAGGGGGGCCGGAAAATGAGCAGTTCTTC; CDR3 protein: CSARAGGPENEQFF
J gene: TRBJ2-7; clone size: many; D gene: TRBD2; CDR3 length: 14; V gene: TRBV12-3/TRBV12-4; CDR3 DNA: TGTGCCAGCAGTTTTCTGGCGGGGGGGTACGAGCAGTACTTC; CDR3 protein: CASSFLAGGYEQYF
J gene: TRBJ1-5; clone size: -; D gene: -; CDR3 length: 17; V gene: TRBV6-6; CDR3 DNA: TGTGCCAGCAGTCCGAAAGGGGGGCCTTTGGGCAATCAGCCCCAGAATTTT; CDR3 protein: CASSPKGGPLGNQPQNF
J gene: TRBJ1-2; clone size: many; D gene: -; CDR3 length: 12; V gene: TRBV10-3; CDR3 DNA: TGTGCCATCAGTGGGGTGGGGAATGGCTACACCTTC; CDR3 protein: CAISGVGNGYTF
J gene: TRBJ2-7; clone size: many; D gene: -; CDR3 length: 15; V gene: TRBV7-6; CDR3 DNA: TGTGCCAGCAGCTCAAGTCCGGGGTCGGCCTACGAGCAGTACTTC; CDR3 protein: CASSSSPGSAYEQYF
J gene: TRBJ2-3; clone size: few; D gene: TRBD1; CDR3 length: 17; V gene: TRBV3-1; CDR3 DNA: TGTGCCAGCAGCCCAGACAGGGGGCCCTATTTAACAGATACGCAGTATTTT; CDR3 protein: CASSPDRGPYLTDTQYF
J gene: TRBJ1-1; clone size: few; D gene: -; CDR3 length: 16; V gene: TRBV7-8; CDR3 DNA: TGTGCCAGCAGCTCCGAACTAACCCAAAGGGGACGGTCGGCTTTCTTT; CDR3 protein: CASSSELTQRGRSAFF
J gene: TRBJ2-2; clone size: many; D gene: TRBD1; CDR3 length: 15; V gene: TRBV5-1; CDR3 DNA: TGCGCCAGCAGCCTGGGACAGGGGGAGAGCGGGGAGCTGTTTTTT; CDR3 protein: CASSLGQGESGELFF
J gene: TRBJ2-1; clone size: many; D gene: TRBD1; CDR3 length: 15; V gene: TRBV12-3/TRBV12-4; CDR3 DNA: TGTGCCAGCAGTTCCGACAGGGCCATCTACAATGAGCAGTTCTTC; CDR3 protein: CASSSDRAIYNEQFF